The 28 T cell receptor beta chains reported below all come from one sample, sequenced in a study of blood T cells in healthy people across ages (dated by TCRdb to between 2014 and 2017). Library generation was performed with 5' RACE. Sequenced on an Illumina HiSeq 2500. A second PCR of roughly 6 to 11 cycles was run with a J-beta primer mix and a sample-barcoded 5' primer. TCRdb's own reprocessing of the public reads used fastp at Q25 and MiXCR and kept productive beta chains. A single entry per CDR3 protein holds the most common genes and DNA from its merged rows. The sample contains 1.5 million to 2 million distinct CDR3 sequences, under 30% of them found a single time. The ten largest make up roughly 8% of the sample. The sample comprised blood. The receptors shown here come from a woman in her 30s in good health.

The sample holds a few counts of this clonotype. CDR3 amino acids: CASSVGGQGQPQHF. The CDR3, as DNA: TGTGCCAGCAGCGTTGGGGGGCAGGGTCAGCCCCAGCATTTT. This chain joins TRBV9 and TRBJ1-5; TRBD1 is a possible D gene (6 bases). V dropped 2 bases and J dropped 6 bases, with 12 bases sitting between them. The germline CDR1 and CDR2 sequences are SGDLS and YYNGEE. This CDR3 comprises 14 residues.

The V call is TRBV2, the J call TRBJ1-1, with D maybe TRBD1 (5 bases). The CDR3 length is 11 residues. Trimming shortened V by 6 bases and J by 11 bases, and 13 bases separated the two germline ends. Germline-derived CDR1 and CDR2 are SNHLY and FYNNEI. The CDR3: CASSSGTLAFF. As DNA, the CDR3 is TGTGCCAGCAGCTCCGGGACGTTGGCTTTCTTT.

There are a few counts of this clonotype. The CDR3: CASSWDSGNYGYTF. CDR3 DNA sequence: TGTGCCAGCAGCTGGGACAGCGGTAACTATGGCTACACCTTC. The chain joins TRBV27 to TRBJ1-2, with TRBD1 matching 7 bases. The ends lost 6 bases at V and 1 base at J; junction bases unmatched: 5. Looked up from germline, CDR1 is MNHEY and CDR2 is SMNVEV (reference sequence). This CDR3 has 14 residues.

This clonotype was seen ten or more times. The rearrangement joins TRBV12-3 or TRBV12-4 to TRBJ1-4, with D possibly TRBD1 on 5 matching bases. CDR3 length: 19 residues. Trimming took off 3 bases at V and 13 bases at J, with 33 bases between the two ends. In DNA, the CDR3 is TGTGCCAGCAGTTTTGGGAGCGGGGCGGGTTCTGGTTCGAGGTCGGTACTGTTTTTT. This encodes CASSFGSGAGSGSRSVLFF.

The chain carries TRBV7-9 and TRBJ2-1; no clear D gene. The CDR3 extends over 14 amino acids. Germline values: CDR1 SEHNR, CDR2 FQNEAQ (reference sequence). The ends were cut back, 3 bases at V and 1 base at J, with 7 bases in the middle. The CDR3 sequence: CASSFYVSYNEQFF. CDR3 DNA sequence: TGTGCCAGCAGCTTTTACGTTTCCTACAATGAGCAGTTCTTC.

The chain uses TRBV20-1 and TRBJ2-1, with TRBD2 matching 10 bases. The germline CDR1 and CDR2 sequences are DFQATT and SNEGSKA (reference sequence). This CDR3 has 13 amino acids. The DNA for the CDR3 is TGCAGCGCTTTAAGCGGGAGGGAAAATGAGCAGTTCTTC. This codes for CSALSGRENEQFF.

This CDR3 reads CACTRTSGTYEQYF. CDR3 coding DNA: TGTGCCTGCACCCGGACTAGCGGTACGTACGAGCAGTACTTC. The gene calls are TRBV12-3 or TRBV12-4 and TRBJ2-7; TRBD2 matches 10 bases. The CDR3 has 14 amino acids. V lost 11 bases, J lost 4 bases, and 11 bases stayed unmatched.

The chain couples TRBV4-1 to TRBJ2-7, with no clear D. V lost 4 bases, J lost 5 bases, and 15 bases lay in between. Germline V gene sequence: CDR1 MGHRA, CDR2 YSYEKL. The CDR3 is 14 amino acids. CDR3 in amino acids: CASSLSDTRHEQYF. DNA for the CDR3: TGCGCCAGCAGCCTCTCCGATACACGGCACGAGCAGTACTTC.

This chain joins TRBV6-1 and TRBJ1-2, with 7 bases that match TRBD1. The CDR3 loop spans 16 amino acids. CDR1 and CDR2 from the germline V gene are MNHNS and SASEGT. V lost 4 bases and J lost 4; bases outside the gene matches: 12. The CDR3 nucleotides are TGTGCCAGCAGTGGTCTATGGGGACAGCTAACCTATGGCTACACCTTC. This sequence encodes CASSGLWGQLTYGYTF.

The chain joins TRBV20-1 to TRBJ1-6, with no clear D. The CDR3 loop spans 13 amino acids. V shed 1 base and J shed 8 bases, with 9 bases lying between them. CDR1 DFQATT and CDR2 SNEGSKA come from the germline V gene (reference sequence). The CDR3 loop reads CSARGAGDSPLHF. CDR3 in DNA: TGCAGTGCTAGAGGGGCCGGTGATTCACCCCTCCACTTT.

In this sample, this clonotype turned up a few times. This chain connects TRBV5-1 to TRBJ2-2; 7 nucleotides align to TRBD1. CDR3 size: 14 residues. J was trimmed by 10 bases and V by 7 bases; bases with no gene match: 13. In germline, CDR1 is SGHRS, CDR2 YFSETQ. CDR3 in amino acids: CASDTVGGGEELFF. Written as DNA, the CDR3 is TGCGCCAGCGACACTGTAGGGGGCGGCGAGGAGCTGTTTTTT.

This clonotype was seen a handful of times. The J gene is TRBJ2-2, the V gene TRBV5-1; 11 bases fit TRBD1. Losses at the gene ends were 4 bases for V and 6 bases for J; bases not matched to a gene: 11. CDR1 SGHRS and CDR2 YFSETQ come from the germline V gene. The CDR3 contains 17 residues. CDR3 loop: CASSRTPPGQGAGELFF. The CDR3 DNA is TGCGCCAGCAGCAGGACCCCACCGGGACAGGGGGCCGGGGAGCTGTTTTTT. Supplemented by reference TRBV5-1 and TRBJ2-2, the full variable domain reads KAGVTQTPRYLIKTRGQQVTLSCSPISGHRSVSWYQQTPGQGLQFLFEYFSETQRNKGNFPGRFSGRQFSNSRSEMNVSTLELGDSALYLCASSRTPPGQGAGELFFGEGSRLTVL.

The genes are TRBV29-1 and TRBJ1-4; D is possibly TRBD1 (5 bases). The CDR3 has 15 amino acids. The germline gives CDR1 SQVTM, CDR2 ANQGSEA. V lost 0 bases, J lost 7 bases, and 15 bases lay in between. CDR3 residues: CSVEDHDRRSEKLFF. CDR3 in DNA: TGCAGCGTTGAAGATCATGACAGAAGGAGTGAAAAACTGTTTTTT.

The V call is TRBV5-1, the J call TRBJ2-1; the match to TRBD2 covers 12 bases. Trimming took 1 base from V and 9 from J; bases not matched to a gene: 5. Germline V gene data show CDR1 as SGHRS and CDR2 as YFSETQ. The CDR3 loop spans 15 amino acids. CDR3 protein: CASSLSLAGGAEQFF. As DNA, the CDR3 is TGCGCCAGCAGCTTGTCACTAGCGGGGGGCGCTGAGCAGTTCTTC. The full variable domain, completed using reference TRBV5-1 and TRBJ2-1, is KAGVTQTPRYLIKTRGQQVTLSCSPISGHRSVSWYQQTPGQGLQFLFEYFSETQRNKGNFPGRFSGRQFSNSRSEMNVSTLELGDSALYLCASSLSLAGGAEQFFGPGTRLTVL.

Concerning this clonotype: This likely came from a read error, as a far larger clone is one base away. V gene TRBV20-1 combines with J gene TRBJ2-7, with D perhaps matching TRBD2 (6 bases). Germline lookup yields CDR1 DFQATT and CDR2 SNEGSKA (reference sequence). There are 13 residues in the CDR3. The CDR3 nucleotides read TGCAGTGCTAGTGGGGGGAGCTCCTACGGGCAGTACTTC. It translates to CSASGGSSYGQYF.

The chain couples TRBV9 to TRBJ2-7, with D unresolved. CDR3 length equals 14 residues. V was pared by 0 bases and J by 4 bases, with 11 bases between. CDR1 is SGDLS, CDR2 YYNGEE, per germline. For the CDR3, the DNA is TGTGCCAGCAGCGTAGGTAGGGATGGGTACGAGCAGTACTTC. Translating it yields CASSVGRDGYEQYF. The complete variable domain, with remaining parts taken from reference TRBV9 and TRBJ2-7, reads DSGVTQTPKHLITATGQRVTLRCSPRSGDLSVYWYQQSLDQGLQFLIQYYNGEERAKGNILERFSAQQFPDLHSELNLSSLELGDSALYFCASSVGRDGYEQYFGPGTRLTVT.

The rearrangement links TRBV20-1 to TRBJ2-1, with 7 positions matching TRBD2. V shed 4 bases, J shed 0 bases, and the junction held 12 bases outside the gene matches. CDR1 is DFQATT and CDR2 is SNEGSKA in the germline V gene (reference sequence). This CDR3 has 17 residues. This chain's CDR3 is CSANTPGGYLSYNEQFF. In nucleotides, the CDR3 is TGCAGTGCTAACACCCCGGGGGGATACCTCTCCTACAATGAGCAGTTCTTC.

This clonotype was observed once. This rearrangement joins TRBV30 to TRBJ2-1, with 7 bases matching TRBD2. The tail of the sequence fits TRBJ2-7 better, so the J call may be wrong. Germline V gene data show CDR1 as GTSNPN and CDR2 as SVGIG (reference sequence). The CDR3 has 16 residues. CDR3 sequence reads: CAWSLSGASSYNEQYF. The DNA for the CDR3 is TGTGCCTGGAGTTTGAGCGGGGCCAGCTCCTACAATGAGCAGTACTTC.

The sample holds a few counts of this clonotype. V and J are TRBV12-3 or TRBV12-4 and TRBJ2-2; 13 bases are shared with TRBD2. Losses at the gene ends were 7 bases for V and 6 bases for J; bases not matched to a gene: 11. CDR3 length equals 17 residues. CDR3 nucleotides: TGTGCCAGCACTACAATGGGACTAGCGGGGAATTCCGGGGAGCTGTTTTTT. Translating gives CASTTMGLAGNSGELFF.

The rearrangement uses TRBV5-1 and TRBJ2-1; D remains ambiguous. V was trimmed by 0 bases and J by 3 bases, leaving 13 bases between them. CDR3 size: 16 residues. CDR1 is SGHRS and CDR2 is YFSETQ in the germline V gene. CDR3 nucleotide sequence: TGCGCCAGCAGCTTGGAGGCAGAGAACCTCTACAATGAGCAGTTCTTC. This encodes CASSLEAENLYNEQFF.

As regards this clonotype: The junction departs from the called germline gene at one end, perhaps through a read error. This rearrangement joins TRBV11-2 to TRBJ2-4; D is possibly TRBD1 (5 bases). The CDR3 totals 16 residues. CDR1 and CDR2 from the germline V gene are SGHAT and FQNNGV. The CDR3 region is CASSLDGALAKNIRYF. The CDR3 DNA sequence: TGTGCCAGCAGCTTAGATGGGGCCTTAGCCAAAAACATTCGGTACTTC. The whole variable domain, remainder taken from reference TRBV11-2 and TRBJ2-4, is EAGVAQSPRYKIIEKRQSVAFWCNPISGHATLYWYQQILGQGPKLLIQFQNNGVVDDSQLPKDRFSAERLKGVDSTLKIQPAKLEDSAVYLCASSLDGALAKNIRYFGAGTRLSVL.

This clonotype was seen a handful of times. The chain is built from TRBV29-1 and TRBJ1-3; no clear D. Germline V gene lookup returns CDR1 SQVTM and CDR2 ANQGSEA. The CDR3 runs to 12 residues. V dropped 3 bases and J dropped 0 bases, with 3 bases sitting between them. CDR3 loop: CSVDLSGNTIYF. The CDR3 region has the DNA TGCAGCGTTGATCTCTCTGGAAACACCATATATTTT.

This clonotype was recorded at least ten times. The chain couples TRBV20-1 to TRBJ2-7; no firm D call. CDR1 DFQATT and CDR2 SNEGSKA come from the germline V gene (reference sequence). CDR3 size: 13 residues. V lost 5 bases and J lost 3, with 14 bases in between. The CDR3 is CSAPRPPNYEQYF. Written as DNA, the CDR3 is TGCAGTGCTCCAAGACCCCCGAACTACGAGCAGTACTTC.

There are many counts of this clonotype. The chain employs TRBV29-1 and TRBJ2-7; D is uncertain. Germline CDR1 SQVTM, CDR2 ANQGSEA. This CDR3 contains 10 residues. The V end lost 3 bases, the J end lost 4 bases, and 4 bases lay between the germline ends. The CDR3 protein is CSVESYEQYF. As DNA, the CDR3 is TGCAGCGTTGAGTCGTACGAGCAGTACTTC.

The CDR3 DNA follows: TGTGCCAGCAGCACCGACACGGCGGGGATTGAAGCTTTCTTT. It encodes CASSTDTAGIEAFF. The chain carries TRBV9 and TRBJ1-1; D is unresolved. CDR1 and CDR2 from the germline V gene are SGDLS and YYNGEE. The CDR3 runs to 14 residues. V lost 4 bases and J 7 bases, leaving 17 bases between the germline ends.

Many counts were recorded for this clonotype. The rearrangement links TRBV7-2 to TRBJ2-5; D unresolved. Germline CDR1 SGHTA, CDR2 FQGNSA. Trimming shortened V by 6 bases and J by 5 bases, and 31 bases separated the two germline ends. The CDR3 contains 19 residues. CDR3: CASRLTPAARWSLDETQYF. CDR3 coding DNA: TGTGCCAGCAGACTTACCCCGGCGGCCCGGTGGTCCCTGGATGAGACCCAGTACTTC.

This rearrangement joins TRBV9 to TRBJ2-3; 8 positions agree with TRBD2. After removal of 2 bases from V and 0 bases from J, the junction contained 5 bases not matched to a gene. Germline V gene sequence: CDR1 SGDLS, CDR2 YYNGEE. The CDR3 totals 16 residues. CDR3 sequence reads: CASSVGGGYSTDTQYF. The CDR3 region has the DNA TGTGCCAGCAGCGTCGGGGGGGGCTATAGCACAGATACGCAGTATTTT.

This clonotype was seen more than once but under ten times. This sequence joins TRBV20-1 and TRBJ2-4, with 8 nucleotides matching TRBD2. The CDR3 length is 15 residues. With 3 bases clipped from V and 0 bases from J, the junction kept 4 bases outside the gene matches. Germline CDR1 and CDR2: DFQATT and SNEGSKA (reference sequence). This CDR3 is CSASGLAGAKNIQYF. CDR3 bases: TGCAGTGCTAGTGGCCTAGCGGGAGCCAAAAACATTCAGTACTTC.